The present TCR beta chain was sequenced within a study of CXCR3-negative and CXCR3-positive naive CD8 T cells. The CDR3 has 13 residues. Germline V gene lookup returns CDR1 SQVTM and CDR2 ANQGSEA. About this clonotype: Its antigen is undetermined.

It was by 5' RACE with UMI labels that the TRB cDNA libraries were prepared. TCRdb re-called the 5' RACE reads; one entry per CDR3 protein, DNA not given. Its listing shows roughly 60,000 distinct CDR3 sequences. Study results and limitations: Both naive subsets had comparably high diversity; memory CD8+ cells much lower. CD5 surface expression was similar among naive subsets, and TCR strength was estimated by inference from TRB CDR3 properties. Memory cells showed distinct TRBV-TRBJ patterns, while the two naive subsets matched. Higher TRB CDR3 hydrophobicity marked CXCR3-positive naive cells relative to CXCR3-negative naive cells.

Naive CD8+ T cells showed a CD45RO-CCR7+CD27+CD95- phenotype. The chain has TRBV29-1 and TRBJ2-7. The sample consisted of naive CXCR3+ CD8+ T cells from blood. Indicated subset: CD45RO-CCR7+CD27+CD95- naive CD8+ T cells expressing CXCR3 (TNR3+). The receptor comes from a human donor in good health. Some clones in this sample may be carry-over from other donors' samples. This CDR3 is CSVETEGSYEQYF.